Below, one T cell receptor beta chain is given with its context. The data stem from a study of control samples from healthy donors and cancer patients. Clones were sequenced by immunoSEQ multiplex PCR, and TCRdb holds only the in-frame ones, with some missing. The sample lists 150,000 or so clones; around 90% were seen once. This CDR3 contains 16 residues. The V gene's germline CDR1 is SGHVS and CDR2 FNYEAQ. V was pared by 0 bases and J by 1 base, with 12 bases between. The sample was blood. The chain combines TRBV7-6 with TRBJ1-1; D possibly corresponds to TRBD1 (5 bases). The sequence came from a woman in her thirties in good health. CDR3 sequence reads: CASSLAGAGTNTEAFF. The DNA for the CDR3 is TGTGCCAGCAGCTTAGCGGGTGCAGGGACGAACACTGAAGCTTTCTTT.